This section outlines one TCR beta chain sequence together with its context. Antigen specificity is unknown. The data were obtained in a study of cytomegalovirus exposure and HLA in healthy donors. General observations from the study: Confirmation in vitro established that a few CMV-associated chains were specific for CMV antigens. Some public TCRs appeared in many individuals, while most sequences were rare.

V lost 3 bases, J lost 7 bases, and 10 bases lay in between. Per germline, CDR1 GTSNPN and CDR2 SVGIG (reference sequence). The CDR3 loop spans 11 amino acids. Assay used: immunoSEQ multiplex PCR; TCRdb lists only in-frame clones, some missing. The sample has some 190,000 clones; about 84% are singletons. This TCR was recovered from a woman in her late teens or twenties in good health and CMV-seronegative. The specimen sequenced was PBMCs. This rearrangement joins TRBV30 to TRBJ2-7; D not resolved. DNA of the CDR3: TGTGCCTGGAGCCACAAGGAGGAGCAGTACTTC. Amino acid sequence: CAWSHKEEQYF.